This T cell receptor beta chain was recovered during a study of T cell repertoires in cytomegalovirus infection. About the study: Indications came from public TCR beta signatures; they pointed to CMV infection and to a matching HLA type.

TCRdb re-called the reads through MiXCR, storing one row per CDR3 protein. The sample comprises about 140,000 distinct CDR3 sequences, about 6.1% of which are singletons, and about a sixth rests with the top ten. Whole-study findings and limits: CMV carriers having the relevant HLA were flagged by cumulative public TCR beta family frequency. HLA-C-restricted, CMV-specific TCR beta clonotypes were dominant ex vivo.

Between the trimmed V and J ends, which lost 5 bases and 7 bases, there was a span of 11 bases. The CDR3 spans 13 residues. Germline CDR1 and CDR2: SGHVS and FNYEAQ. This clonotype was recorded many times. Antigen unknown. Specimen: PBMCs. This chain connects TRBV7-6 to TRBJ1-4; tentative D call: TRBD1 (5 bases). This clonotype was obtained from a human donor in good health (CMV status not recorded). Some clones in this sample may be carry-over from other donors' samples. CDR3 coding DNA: TGTGCCAGCAGCCCCGCCGGGGGTGAAAAACTGTTTTTT. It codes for CASSPAGGEKLFF.